These T cell receptor beta chains were read from a single sample in a study of shared clonotypes between healthy human individuals. Produced via immunoSEQ multiplex PCR; TCRdb's table is partial and in-frame only. In the table there are about 1.4 million clones, around 97% of which are singletons. Material: naive CD4+ T cells sorted from blood. These receptors came from a man aged 25-40 years in good health. CDR3s include the opening cysteine and the closing phenylalanine or tryptophan. The order of the fields is D gene, V gene, CDR3 protein. A D gene is named only where the DNA matches it firmly.

TRBD2 | TRBV7-9 | CASSPGGLAGVPYEQYF
TRBD2 | TRBV5-1 | CASSPPTSGATNEQFF
TRBD1 | TRBV5-6 | CASSQFTPDRADSNQPQHF
. | TRBV6-5 | CASSRGGGTSFGQYF
TRBD2 | TRBV5-6 | CASSQKSTSWETQYF
TRBD1 | TRBV11-2 | CASSRGLGGYETQYF
. | TRBV18 | CASSPLGVGNQPQHF
. | TRBV28 | CASSLSFTDTQYF
. | TRBV18 | CASSPRTNTEAFF
. | TRBV5-1 | CASGPGPNEKLFF
. | TRBV5-1 | CASSLGGREMNTEAFF
TRBD1 | TRBV6-1 | CASTGQGRVNEQFF
. | TRBV7-6 | CASSSAVETQYF